This T cell receptor beta chain stems from a study of T cell repertoires in cytomegalovirus infection. General study results and limits: Public TCR beta family frequency separated CMV-and-HLA carriers, including in an independent cohort. HLA-C-restricted CMV-specific TCR beta clonotypes were dominant in the ex vivo response.

This CDR3 is 13 amino acids long. The V end was cut by 5 bases, the J end by 2 bases, with 10 bases between. Germline loops: CDR1 MNHEY, CDR2 SMNVEV (reference sequence). TCRdb reprocessed the reads via MiXCR and lists one record per CDR3 protein. This table holds about 830,000 distinct CDR3 sequences, over 25% found once. With respect to this clonotype: The antigen is undetermined.

This sequence was found in a human donor in good health (CMV status not recorded). Some clones in this sample may be carry-over from other donors' samples. This sequence joins TRBV27 and TRBJ2-7, with D uncertain. Sample: cultured CD8+ T cells from PBMCs, taken from culture after CMV antigen stimulation. This CDR3 reads CASSMTVTYEQYF. The CDR3 DNA reads TGTGCCAGCAGTATGACGGTTACCTACGAGCAGTACTTC.